This TCR beta chain was captured in a study of beta chain features in type 1 diabetes. Study in general: Patients shared similar age, gender and cell yields with healthy donors.

Turning to this clone: What it binds is unknown.

Reverse transcribing all isolated RNA meant expressed TCRB transcripts were sequenced. Generated by immunoSEQ multiplex PCR, the TCRdb table keeps only in-frame clones and is missing some. The table lists approximately 150,000 clones, 50% to 70% of them singletons. In total, each donor contributed a single heparinised blood draw that averaged about 120 mL. Trimming shortened V by 5 bases and J by 0 bases, and 15 bases separated the two germline ends. Germline V gene sequence: CDR1 SGHTA, CDR2 FQGNSA. This CDR3 has 16 amino acids. Points from the study as a whole: Moderately but significantly shorter TCRB CDR3s were found in Type 1 diabetes patients in all four CD4+ subsets.

The V call is TRBV7-2, the J call TRBJ2-3; maybe TRBD1 (5 bases). The sequencing sample was made of naive CD4+ T cells from blood. The TCR comes from a man aged 25-45 years with type 1 diabetes. The CDR3 loop is CASSPNGQVSTDTQYF. The CDR3, as DNA: TGTGCCAGCAGCCCAAATGGACAAGTTAGCACAGATACGCAGTATTTT.